The clone carrying this T cell receptor beta chain was picked up a small number of times. The antigen is unknown. These data belong to a study of T-cell reconstitution after alpha-beta-depleted transplantation in children. It was with unique molecular identifiers that the TCRbeta library was prepared. In TCRdb, the PCR reads were re-called with MiXCR into one record per CDR3 protein. The sample comprises 610,000 or so distinct CDR3 sequences, approximately 30% of which are singletons, and around 36% rests with the top ten. The germline gives CDR1 MDHEN, CDR2 SYDVKM. The CDR3 loop spans 15 amino acids. Unmatched junction bases numbered 2, after V lost 1 base and J lost 0 bases. Study conclusions and caveats: At the one-year point after transplant, T-cell counts and TCRbeta diversity were found to come mostly from T cells that had been newly produced. Surviving recipient T cells and intrathymic progenitors accounted for some patients' high TCRbeta diversity at day 60. After transplant, at about two months, alpha-beta T cells were reportedly derived from several hundred expanded graft clones.

The gene calls are TRBV28 and TRBJ2-7; TRBD2 matches 8 bases. This sequence was found in a boy less than two years old with Wiskott-Aldrich syndrome, due to receive a stem cell transplant. Sequences were derived from PBMCs, sampled before TCRalphabeta/CD19-depleted stem cell transplant. This chain's CDR3 is CASSLSLADSYEQYF. As DNA, the CDR3 is TGTGCCAGCAGTTTATCACTAGCGGACTCCTACGAGCAGTACTTC.